This T cell receptor (beta chain) is from a study of OX40 agonist ivuxolimab in advanced cancers. Details on this clone: The antigen is undetermined.

The CDR3 runs to 18 residues. Germline V gene sequence: CDR1 SGHNT, CDR2 YYREEE (reference sequence). Unmatched junction bases numbered 4, after V lost 0 bases and J lost 0 bases. Sequencing used immunoSEQ multiplex PCR; TCRdb keeps in-frame clones, though not all of them. In the table there are 65,000 to 80,000 clones, approximately 80% of which are singletons. Study results and limitations: CD8+ T cells were the subset that, on average, had more expanded clones than CD4+. The CD4+ and CD8+ T cells in the blood had expanded clonally by week 6 at 0.1 to 3.0 mg/kg. Partial responders dosed at 0.1-3.0 mg/kg displayed clonal expansion ranking among the lowest.

This sequence was found in an adult with an advanced solid tumor such as melanoma, head and neck, liver or kidney cancer. The sample here was CD4+ or CD8+ T cells sorted from blood, taken in a trial of the OX40 agonist ivuxolimab. This chain joins TRBV5-4 and TRBJ2-6, with 9 nucleotides matching TRBD2. Here the CDR3 reads CASSLVASGDSGANVLTF. As DNA, the CDR3 is TGTGCCAGCAGCTTGGTCGCTAGCGGGGACTCTGGGGCCAACGTCCTGACTTTC.